These 19 T cell receptor beta chains originate from one sample sequenced in a study of cytomegalovirus exposure and HLA in healthy donors. With 60 Vbeta and 13 Jbeta primers, the PCR was carried out. Sequencing used immunoSEQ multiplex PCR; TCRdb keeps in-frame clones, though not all of them. The table for this sample gives 130,000 or so clones. The material sequenced was PBMCs. Every receptor here comes from a woman between 18 and 30 years old in good health and CMV-seronegative.

The gene calls are TRBV9 and TRBJ2-1; tentative D call: TRBD2 (7 bases). The CDR3 runs to 15 residues. V lost 0 bases and J lost 8, with 15 bases in between. CDR1 SGDLS and CDR2 YYNGEE come from the germline V gene. Written as DNA, the CDR3 is TGTGCCAGCAGCGTAGGCATTGGGGGGGGGCATGAGCAGTTCTTC. Its translation: CASSVGIGGGHEQFF.

In DNA form, the CDR3 reads TGTGCCTGGAGTGGAGCGGGGAGATACTCCAATGAGCAGTTCTTC. Its protein product is CAWSGAGRYSNEQFF. The V call is TRBV30, the J call TRBJ2-1, with TRBD2 matching over 7 bases. Germline assignment: CDR1 GTSNPN and CDR2 SVGIG (reference sequence). V shed 1 base, J shed 6 bases, and the junction held 9 bases outside the gene matches. The CDR3 spans 15 residues.

The chain recombines TRBV25-1 with TRBJ2-5, with a weak D call TRBD2 (5 bases). The germline gives CDR1 MGHDK, CDR2 SYGVNS. The germline V and J ends were trimmed by 2 bases and 3 bases, with 7 bases remaining between them. The CDR3 loop spans 13 amino acids. DNA for the CDR3: TGTGCCAGCAGTGAACTGGGAGAAGAGACCCAGTACTTC. The encoded protein is CASSELGEETQYF.

The chain couples TRBV29-1 to TRBJ2-5; 10 bases are shared with TRBD2. Germline values: CDR1 SQVTM, CDR2 ANQGSEA. V gave up 7 bases and J gave up 3 bases; unmatched junction bases: 8. This CDR3 has 14 residues. CDR3 amino acids: CSAPASGSEETQYF. The DNA of the CDR3 is TGCAGCGCCCCGGCTAGCGGGAGTGAAGAGACCCAGTACTTC.

For the CDR3, the DNA is TGTGCTAGTGGTTTGGGGGACTACCAAGAGACCCAGTACTTC. This encodes CASGLGDYQETQYF. The rearrangement joins TRBV12-5 to TRBJ2-5; D possibly corresponds to TRBD2 (6 bases). The CDR3 is 14 residues long. V lost 1 base, J lost 0 bases, and 6 bases lay in between. Germline CDR1 and CDR2: LGHNT and FRNRAP.

The chain recombines TRBV11-3 with TRBJ1-1; 11 positions agree with TRBD1. V dropped 8 bases and J dropped 3; count of bases not matched to a gene: 14. CDR1 is SGHNT, CDR2 YENEEA, per germline. CDR3 length equals 17 residues. CDR3 DNA sequence: TGTGCCAGCGGCCCGATGGGACAGGGGGTTTTGGACACTGAAGCTTTCTTT. It yields the protein CASGPMGQGVLDTEAFF.

The chain employs TRBV10-2 and TRBJ2-1, with 7 bases aligning to TRBD2. The V and J ends lost 6 bases and 15 bases, in that order; junction bases with no gene match: 8. CDR1 and CDR2 (germline): WSHSY, SAAADI. This CDR3 has 11 amino acids. The CDR3 nucleotides are TGCGCCAGCAGCTGGGACTATCGGGTGTTCTTC. It encodes CASSWDYRVFF.

The chain employs TRBV5-4 and TRBJ2-1; 11 nucleotides match TRBD2. The J segment lost 4 bases and the V segment lost 3 bases, leaving 3 bases of the junction unmatched. The CDR3 has 15 amino acids. The V gene's germline CDR1 is SGHNT and CDR2 YYREEE (reference sequence). CDR3 bases: TGTGCCAGCAGCTCGGGACTAGCGGCGTACAATGAGCAGTTCTTC. It encodes CASSSGLAAYNEQFF.

The V and J genes are TRBV7-2 and TRBJ2-5, with D perhaps TRBD1 (6 bases). The CDR3 sequence is 14 residues long. Germline V CDR1 and CDR2: SGHTA, FQGNSA. V dropped 5 bases and J dropped 3 bases, with 13 bases sitting between them. The CDR3 here is CASSPSDRKETQYF. In DNA form, the CDR3 reads TGTGCCAGCAGCCCATCCGACAGGAAAGAGACCCAGTACTTC.

The CDR3 is CASSPDSSYSPLHF. The CDR3 DNA reads TGCGCCAGCAGCCCGGACAGCTCATATTCACCCCTCCACTTT. The V and J genes are TRBV5-1 and TRBJ1-6; D perhaps matches TRBD1 (6 bases). The CDR3 length is 14 residues. V was cut by 4 bases and J by 8 bases, with 13 bases left in between. Germline loops: CDR1 SGHRS, CDR2 YFSETQ.

Written as DNA, the CDR3 is TGTGCCATCAGCTTAGATCTGGTCTCCTACGAGCAGTACTTC. Protein: CAISLDLVSYEQYF. This chain links TRBV10-3 with TRBJ2-5; no definite D call. TRBJ2-7 explains the end of the DNA better; the J call may be wrong. CDR3 size: 14 residues. CDR1 is ENHRY and CDR2 is SYGVKD in the germline V gene.

This chain joins TRBV5-8 and TRBJ2-6; maybe TRBD2 (6 bases). V lost 5 bases to trimming and J lost 5 bases, with 14 bases between them. The CDR3 consists of 15 residues. Germline CDR1 is SGHTS and CDR2 is YDEGEE. CDR3: CASSRDSAWANVLTF. Written as DNA, the CDR3 is TGTGCCAGCAGTAGGGACTCCGCGTGGGCCAACGTCCTGACTTTC.

The chain employs TRBV7-7 and TRBJ1-3; D not resolved. Trimming stripped 5 bases from V and 0 bases from J, with 14 bases between. The CDR3 covers 16 residues. Germline V gene lookup returns CDR1 SSHAT and CDR2 FNYEAQ (reference sequence). The DNA of the CDR3 is TGTGCCAGCAGCCCTGGGCCAGCCGGCTCTGGAAACACCATATATTTT. It codes for CASSPGPAGSGNTIYF.

CDR3 region: CASSPVAGVSYEQYV. The CDR3 nucleotides read TGTGCCAGCAGTCCCGTAGCGGGAGTCTCCTACGAGCAGTACGTC. This rearrangement joins TRBV28 to TRBJ2-7; 9 bases match TRBD2. CDR3 length: 15 residues. In germline, CDR1 is MDHEN, CDR2 SYDVKM. Trimming at V came to 5 bases and at J to 0 bases, leaving 5 bases not matched to a gene.

The chain combines TRBV4-2 with TRBJ2-1; D is possibly TRBD2 (6 bases). The germline CDR1 and CDR2 sequences are LGHNA and YNFKEQ. The ends were cut back, 4 bases at V and 4 bases at J, with 14 bases in the middle. This CDR3 contains 15 residues. This CDR3 is CASSRTGVVYNEQFF. The CDR3 bases are TGTGCCAGCAGCCGGACGGGAGTAGTTTACAATGAGCAGTTCTTC.

This chain's CDR3 is CASSIPGLARFNEQFF. In nucleotides, the CDR3 is TGTGCCAGTAGTATCCCGGGACTAGCAAGGTTCAATGAGCAGTTCTTC. The chain joins TRBV19 to TRBJ2-1; TRBD2 aligns across 9 bases. Germline V CDR1 and CDR2: LNHDA, SQIVND (reference sequence). The CDR3 has 16 residues. The junction had 9 bases not matched to a gene; V was cut back by 3 bases and J by 6 bases.

The rearrangement links TRBV28 to TRBJ1-2; a possible D gene is TRBD1 (5 bases). V lost 5 bases to trimming and J lost 3 bases, with 7 bases between them. This CDR3 spans 12 amino acids. Looked up from germline, CDR1 is MDHEN and CDR2 is SYDVKM. Here the CDR3 reads CASSTRDYGYTF. CDR3 DNA: TGTGCCAGCAGTACCAGGGACTATGGCTACACCTTC.

The J gene is TRBJ1-2, the V gene TRBV14, with a tentative D call TRBD1 (6 bases). Germline lookup yields CDR1 SGHDN and CDR2 FVKESK. The CDR3 is 15 residues long. V was trimmed by 3 bases and J by 7 bases, leaving 18 bases between them. The CDR3 nucleotides read TGTGCCAGCAGCCAGGACGGCAGGGGAGTTCTTGGCTACACCTTC. This gives the protein CASSQDGRGVLGYTF.

The rearrangement uses TRBV5-1 and TRBJ2-2; TRBD2 aligns across 7 bases. This CDR3 contains 17 residues. V shed 4 bases, J shed 5 bases, and the junction held 14 bases outside the gene matches. Germline CDR1 reads SGHRS; CDR2 reads YFSETQ. The CDR3 bases are TGCGCCAGCAGCCGCGTCGGGGCGGGAGTAGGTACCGGGGAGCTGTTTTTT. Its protein is CASSRVGAGVGTGELFF.